This TCR beta chain was sequenced for a study of blood T cell repertoires in COVID-19. Turning to the study itself: Samples representing acute and convalescent COVID-19 were sourced from the United States, Italy and Spain. From T cells, B-cell-depleted T cells, or PBMCs came the material, which was cDNA or gDNA.

Trimming took off 3 bases at V and 0 bases at J, with 11 bases between the two ends. The CDR3 sequence is 16 residues long. The germline gives CDR1 LNHDA, CDR2 SQIVND (reference sequence). As processed by the authors: Cell counts per sample came from amplifying reference gene primers. Produced via immunoSEQ multiplex PCR; TCRdb's table is partial and in-frame only. V, J and clone size derive from that table, while D and trimming were established from the DNA sequence. Altogether around 240,000 clones are present, just under 85% being singletons, with the ten largest covering 1.5% to 2%. The genes are TRBV19 and TRBJ2-2; tentatively, D is TRBD1 (6 bases). The sample consisted of peripheral blood. The TCR comes from a woman older than 75 with acute or convalescent COVID-19. CDR3 loop: CASSIQGNANTGELFF. The DNA of the CDR3 is TGTGCCAGTAGTATCCAGGGGAATGCGAACACCGGGGAGCTGTTTTTT.